The sequence of this T cell receptor beta chain was determined in a study of a mutant IDH1 vaccine in newly diagnosed glioma. The time point: baseline, week 1 (first vaccination visit). Specified treatment: pre-vaccination baseline after standard-of-care therapy. Only in-frame clones appear in the TCRdb table, and some are missing; sequencing was by immunoSEQ multiplex PCR. This sample has about 51,000 clones, with around 80% found just once. CDR1 is SNHLY, CDR2 FYNNEI, per germline. With 7 bases clipped from V and 5 bases from J, the junction kept 20 bases outside the gene matches. The CDR3 loop spans 18 amino acids.

Source: PBMCs, taken from a glioma patient treated with radiotherapy, temozolomide or both. This chain links TRBV2 with TRBJ2-1; 7 nucleotides line up with TRBD1. The source is a woman aged 40 to 55 with glioma. CDR3 region: CASTLLGLTGTDHNEQFF. The CDR3 DNA reads TGTGCCAGCACCTTATTGGGGCTCACCGGGACAGATCACAATGAGCAGTTCTTC.